The 28 T cell receptor beta chains below come from one sample, sequenced in a study of cytomegalovirus exposure and HLA in healthy donors. The data were produced by immunoSEQ multiplex PCR, yet TCRdb's version contains in-frame clones alone and is incomplete. This sample carries about 66,000 clones, around 97% of them seen once, and the ten largest clones take 1.5% to 2%. Specimen: PBMCs. These receptors all stem from a woman younger than 30 in good health and CMV-seropositive.

This sequence joins TRBV6-1 and TRBJ1-4; D call uncertain. Per the germline V gene, CDR1 is MNHNS and CDR2 is SASEGT. Trimming took 8 bases from V and 7 from J, leaving 17 bases between them. The CDR3 covers 14 residues. This chain's CDR3 is CASQNSGLVEKLFF. In DNA form, the CDR3 reads TGTGCCAGCCAGAATAGCGGGTTGGTTGAAAAACTGTTTTTT.

This clone was seen just once. V is TRBV7-8 and J is TRBJ2-1, with 11 nucleotides matching TRBD2. The CDR3 sequence is 15 residues long. The trim removed 5 bases at V and 7 bases at J, leaving 7 bases unmatched. Germline V gives CDR1 SGHVS, CDR2 FQNEAQ. CDR3 sequence: CASSITSGSRNEQFF. CDR3 sequence (DNA): TGTGCCAGCAGCATAACTAGCGGGAGTCGGAATGAGCAGTTCTTC. Filled out from reference TRBV7-8 and TRBJ2-1, the complete variable domain reads GAGVSQSPRYKVAKRGQDVALRCDPISGHVSLFWYQQALGQGPEFLTYFQNEAQLDKSGLPSDRFFAERPEGSVSTLKIQRTQQEDSAVYLCASSITSGSRNEQFFGPGTRLTVL.

The chain recombines TRBV21-1 with TRBJ2-5; the listed D gene, TRBD2, was not tested against the DNA. TRBV21-1 is a pseudogene segment. The CDR3 loop spans 18 amino acids. In nucleotides, the CDR3 is TGTGCCAGCAGCAAATTGTGGCGGCCCAAAGCGTTTCAAGAGACCCAGTACTTC. It is translated as CASSKLWRPKAFQETQYF.

V and J are TRBV6-1 and TRBJ1-1; 11 bases line up with TRBD1. Germline CDR1 and CDR2: MNHNS and SASEGT. V shed 10 bases, J shed 2 bases, and the junction held 9 bases outside the gene matches. The CDR3 has 15 residues. The CDR3 reads CATRDRGLPNTEAFF. The CDR3 DNA reads TGTGCCACAAGGGACAGGGGGTTGCCTAACACTGAAGCTTTCTTT.

V usage is TRBV11-2 and J usage is TRBJ1-1, with a tentative D call TRBD1 (5 bases). The V end was cut by 2 bases, the J end by 6 bases, with 10 bases between. Germline V gives CDR1 SGHAT, CDR2 FQNNGV. This CDR3 has 13 amino acids. In nucleotides, the CDR3 is TGTGCCAGCAGCTTAACAGGTATTTCTGAAGCTTTCTTT. Amino acids: CASSLTGISEAFF.

The genes are TRBV10-2 and TRBJ2-7, with D unclear. The germline CDR1 and CDR2 sequences are WSHSY and SAAADI. There are 13 residues in the CDR3. V was clipped by 7 bases and J by 3 bases, with 13 bases between them. CDR3 in DNA: TGCGCCAGCACCTATACCGAATTCTACGAGCAGTACTTC. This encodes CASTYTEFYEQYF.

The chain joins TRBV2 to TRBJ1-5, with D possibly being TRBD1 (5 bases). Germline V lookup: CDR1 SNHLY, CDR2 FYNNEI. The ends were cut back, 7 bases at V and 5 bases at J, with 12 bases in the middle. The CDR3 has 13 residues. The CDR3 region has the DNA TGTGCCAGCACCTCGGGGGGGGATCAGCCCCAGCATTTT. Its translation: CASTSGGDQPQHF.

The chain recombines TRBV10-3 with TRBJ1-2, with D hard to call. This CDR3 is 14 amino acids long. Looked up from germline, CDR1 is ENHRY and CDR2 is SYGVKD. Trimming removed 2 bases from V and 4 bases from J, with 11 bases in between. DNA of the CDR3: TGTGCCATCAGTGAGACGGTAGGACTCTATGGCTACACCTTC. Translated, it gives CAISETVGLYGYTF.

The chain has TRBV6-6 and TRBJ1-1, with unresolved D. V gave up 0 bases and J gave up 3 bases, with 14 bases separating them. The CDR3 has 16 residues. Germline CDR1 MNHNY, CDR2 SVGAGI (reference sequence). The CDR3: CASSYSGLKEDTEAFF. CDR3 sequence (DNA): TGTGCCAGCAGTTACTCAGGCTTAAAGGAGGACACTGAAGCTTTCTTT.

A single count supports this clone. V and J are TRBV27 and TRBJ2-7; 7 bases match TRBD1. The CDR3 has 15 amino acids. Germline V gene lookup returns CDR1 MNHEY and CDR2 SMNVEV (reference sequence). J was trimmed by 2 bases and V by 5 bases; bases with no gene match: 9. CDR3 sequence: CASSLRQGPTYEQYF. The CDR3 DNA reads as TGTGCCAGCAGTCTCCGACAGGGCCCGACCTACGAGCAGTACTTC.

The rearrangement joins TRBV5-6 to TRBJ2-1; 10 bases align to TRBD1. CDR1 and CDR2 (germline): SGHDT, YYEEEE. V gave up 2 bases and J gave up 8 bases; unmatched junction bases: 4. The CDR3 length is 14 residues. The CDR3 DNA follows: TGTGCCAGCAGCTTAGGACAGGGGGGAGATGAGCAGTTCTTC. Amino acid sequence: CASSLGQGGDEQFF.

The V gene is TRBV11-2, the J gene TRBJ2-7, with 7 bases lining up with TRBD2. Trimming removed 2 bases from V and 3 bases from J; junction bases left unmatched: 7. This CDR3 has 15 residues. Germline values: CDR1 SGHAT, CDR2 FQNNGV. Here the CDR3 DNA reads TGTGCCAGCAGCTTATGGACTAGGAAAGGCTACGAGCAGTACTTC. This sequence encodes CASSLWTRKGYEQYF.

CDR3 sequence reads: CASSQEEGLTGGEQYF. The CDR3 DNA reads as TGCGCCAGCAGCCAAGAAGAAGGCCTCACGGGAGGCGAGCAGTACTTC. The V gene is TRBV4-1, the J gene TRBJ2-7, with 7 bases identical to TRBD2. This CDR3 has 16 residues. Germline V gives CDR1 MGHRA, CDR2 YSYEKL. The V and J ends lost 0 bases and 6 bases, in that order; junction bases with no gene match: 11.

J is TRBJ1-3 and V is TRBV28; possibly TRBD1 for D (6 bases). This CDR3 region has 17 residues. Trimming stripped 1 base from V and 0 bases from J, with 13 bases between. The germline V gene has CDR1 MDHEN and CDR2 SYDVKM. This CDR3 reads CASSLLSGGGSGNTIYF. The CDR3, as DNA: TGTGCCAGCAGTTTATTATCTGGGGGCGGCTCTGGAAACACCATATATTTT.

V usage is TRBV10-3 and J usage is TRBJ1-1; TRBD1 aligns across 9 bases. J was trimmed by 1 base and V by 6 bases; bases with no gene match: 0. In germline, CDR1 is ENHRY, CDR2 SYGVKD. This CDR3 spans 13 amino acids. CDR3 protein: CAIRGQGNTEAFF. The CDR3 DNA follows: TGTGCCATCAGGGGACAGGGGAACACTGAAGCTTTCTTT.

The V call is TRBV27, the J call TRBJ2-7; possible D gene TRBD2, 5 bases. V shed 2 bases and J shed 2 bases, with 16 bases lying between them. Germline CDR1 reads MNHEY; CDR2 reads SMNVEV (reference sequence). The CDR3 is made up of 16 amino acids. The CDR3 DNA is TGTGCCAGCAGTTTAGCCGGGGAGCGGTCCCCCTACGAGCAGTACTTC. Translating it yields CASSLAGERSPYEQYF.

Only one count was recorded for this clone. This chain links TRBV6-1 with TRBJ2-7, with no clear D. This CDR3 is 12 amino acids long. V dropped 1 base and J dropped 4 bases, with 5 bases sitting between them. The germline V gene encodes CDR1 MNHNS and CDR2 SASEGT. Here the CDR3 reads CASSEVTYEQYF. In nucleotides, the CDR3 is TGTGCCAGCAGTGAAGTAACTTACGAGCAGTACTTC.

The chain uses TRBV14 and TRBJ2-7; D remains unclear. Germline lookup yields CDR1 SGHDN and CDR2 FVKESK. The CDR3 contains 13 residues. V lost 4 bases and J lost 6, with 13 bases in between. The chain's CDR3 is CASSPIERGEQYF. The DNA of the CDR3 is TGTGCCAGCAGCCCGATTGAGCGCGGCGAGCAGTACTTC.

The V gene is TRBV10-1, the J gene TRBJ1-2, with 8 bases identical to TRBD1. Per germline, CDR1 WNHNN and CDR2 SYGVQD (reference sequence). Trimming cost V 2 bases and J 4 bases; bases outside gene matches: 9. CDR3 length: 16 amino acids. CDR3 region: CASSERPGGVVYGYTF. As DNA, the CDR3 is TGCGCCAGCAGTGAGAGACCAGGGGGCGTAGTCTATGGCTACACCTTC.

The CDR3 DNA sequence: TGTGCCAGCAGCGCGACAGTCAACACCGGGGAGCTGTTTTTT. This gives the protein CASSATVNTGELFF. This sequence joins TRBV9 and TRBJ2-2; the D gene is possibly TRBD1 (5 bases). V was shortened by 3 bases and J by 2 bases, with 8 bases between the two germline ends. Germline V gives CDR1 SGDLS, CDR2 YYNGEE. The CDR3 extends over 14 amino acids.

The chain employs TRBV9 and TRBJ2-5, with 7 positions matching TRBD1. The CDR3 is 17 amino acids. Trimming removed 0 bases from V and 5 bases from J; junction bases left unmatched: 13. CDR1 is SGDLS and CDR2 is YYNGEE in the germline V gene. CDR3 coding DNA: TGTGCCAGCAGCGTAGATCCCCAGAATACAGGGGCGGAGACCCAGTACTTC. This encodes CASSVDPQNTGAETQYF.

In the case of this clone: One end of the junction fails to match germline, which may point to a read error. This rearrangement joins TRBV28 to TRBJ2-3, with D hard to call. The germline V gene has CDR1 MDHEN and CDR2 SYDVKM. The CDR3 covers 15 residues. The CDR3 bases are TGTGCCAGCAATTTAGTGGCCCTCGAAACAGATACGCAGTATTTT. Translated, it gives CASNLVALETDTQYF.

The gene calls are TRBV27 and TRBJ2-3; D is possibly TRBD1 (5 bases). The CDR3 has 13 amino acids. The germline V gene encodes CDR1 MNHEY and CDR2 SMNVEV (reference sequence). Trimming took off 6 bases at V and 4 bases at J, with 11 bases between the two ends. The CDR3 loop is CASRTDSPDTQYF. The CDR3 bases are TGTGCCAGCAGAACAGACAGCCCAGATACGCAGTATTTT.

The chain uses TRBV21-1 and TRBJ2-1; the table's D call, TRBD2, has no DNA check behind it. TRBV21-1 constitutes a pseudogene. This CDR3 comprises 17 residues. This chain's CDR3 is CASSLGLAGGPHNEQFF. In DNA, the CDR3 is TGTGCCAGCAGCCTTGGACTAGCGGGAGGCCCTCACAATGAGCAGTTCTTC.

This clone was seen once. This rearrangement joins TRBV5-4 to TRBJ1-1; D perhaps matches TRBD1 (6 bases). Germline V lookup: CDR1 SGHNT, CDR2 YYREEE (reference sequence). Trimming pared 4 bases from V and 5 bases from J, leaving 15 bases between. The CDR3 loop spans 14 amino acids. DNA for the CDR3: TGTGCCAGCAGCCTGTCGCGGGGGGCGACTGAAGCTTTCTTT. It is translated as CASSLSRGATEAFF.

The V and J genes are TRBV15 and TRBJ2-6, with D perhaps TRBD1 (6 bases). The germline V and J ends were trimmed by 0 bases and 2 bases, with 14 bases remaining between them. The CDR3 length is 18 residues. Germline CDR1 is LNHNV and CDR2 is YYDKDF (reference sequence). In DNA, the CDR3 is TGTGCCACCAGCAGAGATCGGCAGGGGTATACTGGGGCCAACGTCCTGACTTTC. Translating it yields CATSRDRQGYTGANVLTF.

This sequence joins TRBV28 and TRBJ1-2; 8 bases are shared with TRBD1. The trim removed 7 bases at V and 3 bases at J, leaving 4 bases unmatched. The CDR3 sequence is 13 residues long. From germline, CDR1 is MDHEN and CDR2 SYDVKM. Written as DNA, the CDR3 is TGTGCCAGCACCACACAGGGGGACTATGGCTACACCTTC. As protein: CASTTQGDYGYTF.

V usage is TRBV2 and J usage is TRBJ2-7; possible D gene TRBD1, 6 bases. The germline V gene encodes CDR1 SNHLY and CDR2 FYNNEI. The CDR3 totals 15 residues. V was pared by 3 bases and J by 3 bases, with 15 bases between. The CDR3 sequence is CASSDPGTSHYEQYF. The DNA for the CDR3 is TGTGCCAGCAGTGACCCCGGGACAAGTCACTACGAGCAGTACTTC.